This T cell receptor beta chain comes out of a study of control samples from healthy donors and cancer patients. Germline CDR1 is SEHNR and CDR2 is FQNEAQ (reference sequence). The J segment lost 4 bases and the V segment lost 5 bases, leaving 5 bases of the junction unmatched. This CDR3 is built from 13 residues. Libraries were prepared by immunoSEQ multiplex PCR; TCRdb keeps only in-frame clonotypes and omits some of them. The sample lists tens of thousands of clones, 90% occurring once. Sequencing was carried out using PBMCs. The chain has TRBV7-9 and TRBJ2-7; TRBD1 aligns across 7 bases. This TCR derives from a man aged 55 to 70 with colorectal cancer. CDR3 region: CASSPDRVYEQYF. The DNA for the CDR3 is TGTGCCAGCAGCCCCGACAGGGTATACGAGCAGTACTTC. Together with reference TRBV7-9 and TRBJ2-7, the CDR3 gives the full variable domain: DTGVSQNPRHKITKRGQNVTFRCDPISEHNRLYWYRQTLGQGPEFLTYFQNEAQLEKSRLLSDRFSAERPKGSFSTLEIQRTEQGDSAMYLCASSPDRVYEQYFGPGTRLTVT.